The present T cell receptor beta chain was sequenced within a study of beta chain features in type 1 diabetes. On the study more broadly: On cell yields, gender and age, patients and healthy donors were similar. The study, taken as a whole, reports: Type 1 diabetes patients had TCRB CDR3s that were shorter (moderately but significantly so) in all four CD4+ subsets. VDJ junctions from type 1 diabetes patients carried fewer insertions and larger deletions.

Regarding this clone: Its antigen is undetermined.

The study reverse transcribed the entire isolated RNA, so it sequenced expressed TCRB transcripts. The assay was immunoSEQ multiplex PCR, and TCRdb's table has in-frame clones only and misses some. The sample shows roughly 47,000 clones, approximately 43% of them seen only once. Cell sorting via CD45RO/CCR7/CD25/CD127/CD95/CD27 was performed to obtain CD4+ naive, central memory, regulatory and stem cell-like memory cells. The receptor was derived from a young man with type 1 diabetes. Sequenced input: stem cell memory CD4+ T cells from blood.

This CDR3 reads CASSLARDIPYEQYF. The CDR3 bases are TGCGCCAGCAGCTTGGCCCGGGACATCCCCTACGAGCAGTACTTC. The chain combines TRBV5-1 with TRBJ2-7; D may be TRBD1 (6 bases). The CDR3 totals 15 residues. V was clipped by 0 bases and J by 2 bases, with 12 bases between them. The germline CDR1 and CDR2 sequences are SGHRS and YFSETQ.